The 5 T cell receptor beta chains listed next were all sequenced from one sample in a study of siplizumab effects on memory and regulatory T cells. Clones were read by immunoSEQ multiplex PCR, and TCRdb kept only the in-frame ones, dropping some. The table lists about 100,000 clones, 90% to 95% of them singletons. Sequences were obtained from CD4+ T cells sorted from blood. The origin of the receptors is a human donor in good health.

Written as DNA, the CDR3 is TGTGCCAGCAGTGGACTAGCGGGAGTTTGGACAGATACGCAGTATTTT. Translation: CASSGLAGVWTDTQYF. The J gene is TRBJ2-3, the V gene TRBV28; TRBD2 matches at 13 bases. The germline CDR1 and CDR2 sequences are MDHEN and SYDVKM. The CDR3 loop spans 16 amino acids. After removal of 5 bases from V and 3 bases from J, the junction contained 5 bases not matched to a gene.

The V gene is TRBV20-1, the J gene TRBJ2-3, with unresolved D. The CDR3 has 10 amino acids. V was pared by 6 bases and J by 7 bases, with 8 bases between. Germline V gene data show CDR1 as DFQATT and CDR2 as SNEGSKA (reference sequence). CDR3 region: CSASKNTQYF. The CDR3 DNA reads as TGCAGTGCGAGCAAGAATACGCAGTATTTT.

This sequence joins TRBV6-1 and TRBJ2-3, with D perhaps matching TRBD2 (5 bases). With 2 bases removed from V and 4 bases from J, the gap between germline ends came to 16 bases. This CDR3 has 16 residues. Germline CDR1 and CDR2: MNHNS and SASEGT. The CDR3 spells CASSERVGASPDTQYF. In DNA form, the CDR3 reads TGTGCCAGCAGTGAACGGGTGGGAGCGAGTCCAGATACGCAGTATTTT.

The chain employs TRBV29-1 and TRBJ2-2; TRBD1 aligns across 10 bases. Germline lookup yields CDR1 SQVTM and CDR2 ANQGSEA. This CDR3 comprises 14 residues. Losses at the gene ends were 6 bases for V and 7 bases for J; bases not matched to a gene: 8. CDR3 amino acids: CSVDGQGGVGELFF. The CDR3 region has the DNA TGCAGCGTCGATGGACAGGGGGGCGTCGGGGAGCTGTTTTTT.

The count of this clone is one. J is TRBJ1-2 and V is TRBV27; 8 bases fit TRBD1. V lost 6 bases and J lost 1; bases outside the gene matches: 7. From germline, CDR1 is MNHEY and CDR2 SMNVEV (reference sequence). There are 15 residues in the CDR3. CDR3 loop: CASRYDRGSNYGYTF. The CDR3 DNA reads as TGTGCCAGCAGATACGACAGGGGCAGTAACTATGGCTACACCTTC.